The following is a T cell receptor (beta chain) sequence with its context. What it recognizes is unknown. This CDR3 has 16 residues. V lost 2 bases and J 1 base, leaving 12 bases between the germline ends. Per germline, CDR1 LNHDA and CDR2 SQIVND (reference sequence). Data came from immunoSEQ multiplex PCR; TCRdb stores just in-frame clones and leaves some out. The sample lists approximately 85,000 clones, around 85% occurring once. These data belong to a study of glioma-infiltrating T cells after dendritic cell vaccination. Study-wide points: Few patients contributed both blood and tumor specimens.

The time point here: after dendritic cell vaccination, including at tumor progression/relapse. Here the sequenced sample was blood, taken after dendritic cell vaccination. The sequence derives from a human donor with glioblastoma. The chain links TRBV19 to TRBJ1-5; no firm D call. Here the CDR3 reads CASSILTQSSNQPQHF. CDR3 sequence (DNA): TGTGCCAGTAGTATACTTACACAATCGAGCAATCAGCCCCAGCATTTT.